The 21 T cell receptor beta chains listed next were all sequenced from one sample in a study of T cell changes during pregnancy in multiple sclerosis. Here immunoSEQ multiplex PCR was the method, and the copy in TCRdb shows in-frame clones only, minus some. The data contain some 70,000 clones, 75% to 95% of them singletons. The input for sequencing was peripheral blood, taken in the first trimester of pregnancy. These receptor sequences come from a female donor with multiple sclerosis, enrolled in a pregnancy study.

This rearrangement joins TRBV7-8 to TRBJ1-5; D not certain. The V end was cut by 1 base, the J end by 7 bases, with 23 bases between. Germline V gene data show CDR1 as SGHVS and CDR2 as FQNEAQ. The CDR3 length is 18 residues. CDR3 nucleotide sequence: TGTGCCAGCAGCTTAGTCCGTTTGGAGACATTCTCTAGCCAGCCCCAGCATTTT. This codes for CASSLVRLETFSSQPQHF.

The CDR3 nucleotides are TGTGCCAGTAGTATTACAGGGGTTCAGGAGCAGTACTTC. Translation gives CASSITGVQEQYF. V usage is TRBV19 and J usage is TRBJ2-7, with 7 bases lining up with TRBD1. V trimming: 3 bases; J trimming: 7 bases; junction bases outside the gene matches: 6. The CDR3 consists of 13 residues. The germline V gene has CDR1 LNHDA and CDR2 SQIVND (reference sequence).

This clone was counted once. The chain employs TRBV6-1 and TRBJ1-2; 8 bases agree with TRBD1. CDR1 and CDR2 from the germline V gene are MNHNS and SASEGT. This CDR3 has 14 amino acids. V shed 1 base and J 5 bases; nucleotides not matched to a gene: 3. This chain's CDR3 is CASSEGWTGYGYTF. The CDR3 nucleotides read TGTGCCAGCAGTGAAGGATGGACAGGGTATGGCTACACCTTC.

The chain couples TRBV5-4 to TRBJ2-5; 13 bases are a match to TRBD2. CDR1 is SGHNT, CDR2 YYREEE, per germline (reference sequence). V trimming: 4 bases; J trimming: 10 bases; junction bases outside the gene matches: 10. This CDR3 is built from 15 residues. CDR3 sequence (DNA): TGTGCCAGCAGCGGCGGACTAGCGGGGGCGGGGGGCCAGTACTTC. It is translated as CASSGGLAGAGGQYF.

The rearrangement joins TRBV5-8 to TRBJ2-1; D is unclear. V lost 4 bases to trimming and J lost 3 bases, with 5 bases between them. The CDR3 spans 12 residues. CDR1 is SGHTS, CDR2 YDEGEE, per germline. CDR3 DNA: TGTGCCAGCAGCATATTCTACAATGAGCAGTTCTTC. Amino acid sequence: CASSIFYNEQFF. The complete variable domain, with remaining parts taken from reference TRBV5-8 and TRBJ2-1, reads EAGVTQSPTHLIKTRGQQATLRCSPISGHTSVYWYQQALGLGLQFLLWYDEGEERNRGNFPPRFSGRQFPNYSSELNVNALELEDSALYLCASSIFYNEQFFGPGTRLTVL.

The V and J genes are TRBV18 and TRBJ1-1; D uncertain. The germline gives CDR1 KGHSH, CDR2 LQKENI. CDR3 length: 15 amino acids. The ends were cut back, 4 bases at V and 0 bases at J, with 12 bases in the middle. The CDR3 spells CASSQTTEMNTEAFF. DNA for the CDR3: TGTGCCAGCTCACAAACGACGGAGATGAACACTGAAGCTTTCTTT.

DNA of the CDR3: TGTGCCAGCAGCACGACTGGATTTGGGGAGCAGTACTTC. It translates to CASSTTGFGEQYF. The chain employs TRBV28 and TRBJ2-7, with D unresolved. In germline, CDR1 is MDHEN, CDR2 SYDVKM. The CDR3 has 13 amino acids. Trimming left V 6 bases short and J 7 bases short, with 16 bases between.

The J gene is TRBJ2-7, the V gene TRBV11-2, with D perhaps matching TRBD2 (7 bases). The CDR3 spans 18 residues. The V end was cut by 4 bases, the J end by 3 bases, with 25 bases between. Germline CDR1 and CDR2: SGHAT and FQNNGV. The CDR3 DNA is TGTGCCAGCAGCTCCCAGACGACAGGCTGGGGGGGAATCTACGAGCAGTACTTC. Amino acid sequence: CASSSQTTGWGGIYEQYF. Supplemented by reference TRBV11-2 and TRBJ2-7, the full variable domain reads EAGVAQSPRYKIIEKRQSVAFWCNPISGHATLYWYQQILGQGPKLLIQFQNNGVVDDSQLPKDRFSAERLKGVDSTLKIQPAKLEDSAVYLCASSSQTTGWGGIYEQYFGPGTRLTVT.

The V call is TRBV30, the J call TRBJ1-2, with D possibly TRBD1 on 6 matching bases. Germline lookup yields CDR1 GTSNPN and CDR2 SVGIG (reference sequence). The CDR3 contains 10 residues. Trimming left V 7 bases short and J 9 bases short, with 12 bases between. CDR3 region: CASLTGSYTF. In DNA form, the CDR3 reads TGTGCCTCGCTTACAGGGAGCTACACCTTC. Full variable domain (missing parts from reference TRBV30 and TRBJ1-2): SQTIHQWPATLVQPVGSPLSLECTVEGTSNPNLYWYRQAAGRGLQLLFYSVGIGQISSEVPQNLSASRPQDRQFILSSKKLLLSDSGFYLCASLTGSYTFGSGTRLTVV.

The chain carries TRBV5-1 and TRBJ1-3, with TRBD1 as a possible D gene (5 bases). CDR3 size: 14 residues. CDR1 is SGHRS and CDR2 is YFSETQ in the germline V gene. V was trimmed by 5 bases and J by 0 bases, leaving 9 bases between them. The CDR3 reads CASRQANSGNTIYF. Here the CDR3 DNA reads TGCGCCAGCAGACAGGCAAACTCTGGAAACACCATATATTTT.

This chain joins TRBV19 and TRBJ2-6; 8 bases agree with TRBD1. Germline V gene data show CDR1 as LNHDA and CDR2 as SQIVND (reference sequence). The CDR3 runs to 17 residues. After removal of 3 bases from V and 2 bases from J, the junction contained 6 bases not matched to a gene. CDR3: CASSMTGAVAGANVLTF. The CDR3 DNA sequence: TGTGCCAGTAGTATGACAGGGGCGGTGGCTGGGGCCAACGTCCTGACTTTC.

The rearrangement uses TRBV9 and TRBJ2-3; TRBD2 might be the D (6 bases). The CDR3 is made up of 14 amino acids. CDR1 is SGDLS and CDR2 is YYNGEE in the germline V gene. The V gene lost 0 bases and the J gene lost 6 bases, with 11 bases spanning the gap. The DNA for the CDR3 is TGTGCCAGCAGCGTAGAGGTGGGGAGGGATACGCAGTATTTT. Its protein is CASSVEVGRDTQYF. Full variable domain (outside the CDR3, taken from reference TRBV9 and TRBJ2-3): DSGVTQTPKHLITATGQRVTLRCSPRSGDLSVYWYQQSLDQGLQFLIQYYNGEERAKGNILERFSAQQFPDLHSELNLSSLELGDSALYFCASSVEVGRDTQYFGPGTRLTVL.

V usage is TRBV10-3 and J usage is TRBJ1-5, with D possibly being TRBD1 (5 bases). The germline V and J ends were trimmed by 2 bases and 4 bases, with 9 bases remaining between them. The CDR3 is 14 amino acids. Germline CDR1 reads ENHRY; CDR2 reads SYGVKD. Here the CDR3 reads CAISEQGRNQPQHF. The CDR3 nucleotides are TGTGCCATCAGTGAGCAGGGTAGAAATCAGCCCCAGCATTTT.

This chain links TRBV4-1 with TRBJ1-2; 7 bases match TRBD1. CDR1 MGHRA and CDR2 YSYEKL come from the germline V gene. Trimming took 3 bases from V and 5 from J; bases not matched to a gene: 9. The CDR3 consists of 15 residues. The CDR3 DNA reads TGCGCCAGCAGCCACCCTCGGACAGGCGAATATGGCTACACCTTC. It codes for CASSHPRTGEYGYTF.

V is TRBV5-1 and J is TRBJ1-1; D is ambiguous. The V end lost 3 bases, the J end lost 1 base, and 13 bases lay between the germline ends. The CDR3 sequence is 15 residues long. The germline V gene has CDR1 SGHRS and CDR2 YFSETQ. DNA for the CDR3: TGCGCCAGCAGCTCCGTCGACCGGGGGAACACTGAAGCTTTCTTT. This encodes CASSSVDRGNTEAFF.

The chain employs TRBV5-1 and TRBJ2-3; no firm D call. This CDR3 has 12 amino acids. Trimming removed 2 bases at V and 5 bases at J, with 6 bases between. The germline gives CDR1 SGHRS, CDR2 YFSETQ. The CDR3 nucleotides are TGCGCCAGCAGCTTAACTCGAGATACGCAGTATTTT. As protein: CASSLTRDTQYF. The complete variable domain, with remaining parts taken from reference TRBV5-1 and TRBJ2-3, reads KAGVTQTPRYLIKTRGQQVTLSCSPISGHRSVSWYQQTPGQGLQFLFEYFSETQRNKGNFPGRFSGRQFSNSRSEMNVSTLELGDSALYLCASSLTRDTQYFGPGTRLTVL.

CDR3 in amino acids: CAIREHLAGGSTGELFF. CDR3 DNA: TGTGCCATCAGGGAACATCTAGCGGGAGGAAGCACCGGGGAGCTGTTTTTT. The V call is TRBV10-3, the J call TRBJ2-2; TRBD2 agrees at 11 bases. CDR1 is ENHRY and CDR2 is SYGVKD in the germline V gene. V lost 6 bases and J lost 4; bases outside the gene matches: 10. This CDR3 spans 17 amino acids.

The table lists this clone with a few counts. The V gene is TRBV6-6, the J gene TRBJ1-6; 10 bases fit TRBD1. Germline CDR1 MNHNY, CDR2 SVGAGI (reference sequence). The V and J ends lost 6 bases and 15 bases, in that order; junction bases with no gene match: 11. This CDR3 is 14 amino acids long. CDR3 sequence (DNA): TGTGCCAGCAGGTCCCGGGACAGGGGCCCCCACCTCCACTTT. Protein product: CASRSRDRGPHLHF.

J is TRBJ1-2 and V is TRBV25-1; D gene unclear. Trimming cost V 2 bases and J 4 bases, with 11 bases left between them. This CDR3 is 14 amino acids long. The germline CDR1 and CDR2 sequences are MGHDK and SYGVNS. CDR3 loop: CASSENRASYGYTF. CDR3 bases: TGTGCCAGCAGTGAAAATCGCGCGAGCTATGGCTACACCTTC.

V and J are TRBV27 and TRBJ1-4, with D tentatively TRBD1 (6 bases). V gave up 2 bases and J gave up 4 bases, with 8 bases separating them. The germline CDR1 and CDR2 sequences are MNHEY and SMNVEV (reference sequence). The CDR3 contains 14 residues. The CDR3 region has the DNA TGTGCCAGCAGTTTAGTCAGGGGTAATGAAAAACTGTTTTTT. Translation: CASSLVRGNEKLFF.

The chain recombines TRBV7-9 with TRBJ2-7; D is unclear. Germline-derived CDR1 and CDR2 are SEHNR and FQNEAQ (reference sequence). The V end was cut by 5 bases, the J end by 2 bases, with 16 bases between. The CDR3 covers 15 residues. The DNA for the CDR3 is TGTGCCAGCAGCCCGGGTCAAGTACCAACCTACGAGCAGTACTTC. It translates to CASSPGQVPTYEQYF. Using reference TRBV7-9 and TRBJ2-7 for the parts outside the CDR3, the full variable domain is DTGVSQNPRHKITKRGQNVTFRCDPISEHNRLYWYRQTLGQGPEFLTYFQNEAQLEKSRLLSDRFSAERPKGSFSTLEIQRTEQGDSAMYLCASSPGQVPTYEQYFGPGTRLTVT.